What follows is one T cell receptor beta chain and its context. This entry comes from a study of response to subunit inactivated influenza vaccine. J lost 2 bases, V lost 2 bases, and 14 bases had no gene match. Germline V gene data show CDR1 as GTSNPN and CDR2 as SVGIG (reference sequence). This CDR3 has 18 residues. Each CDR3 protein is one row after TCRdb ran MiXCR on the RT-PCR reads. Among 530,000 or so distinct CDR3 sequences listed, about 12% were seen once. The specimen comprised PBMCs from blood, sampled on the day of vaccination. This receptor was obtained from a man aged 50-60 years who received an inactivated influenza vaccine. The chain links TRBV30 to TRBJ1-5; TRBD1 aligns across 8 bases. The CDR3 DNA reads TGTGCCTGGAGTAGGAGACAGGGGACCCGGAGTGGCAATCAGCCCCAGCATTTT. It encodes CAWSRRQGTRSGNQPQHF.